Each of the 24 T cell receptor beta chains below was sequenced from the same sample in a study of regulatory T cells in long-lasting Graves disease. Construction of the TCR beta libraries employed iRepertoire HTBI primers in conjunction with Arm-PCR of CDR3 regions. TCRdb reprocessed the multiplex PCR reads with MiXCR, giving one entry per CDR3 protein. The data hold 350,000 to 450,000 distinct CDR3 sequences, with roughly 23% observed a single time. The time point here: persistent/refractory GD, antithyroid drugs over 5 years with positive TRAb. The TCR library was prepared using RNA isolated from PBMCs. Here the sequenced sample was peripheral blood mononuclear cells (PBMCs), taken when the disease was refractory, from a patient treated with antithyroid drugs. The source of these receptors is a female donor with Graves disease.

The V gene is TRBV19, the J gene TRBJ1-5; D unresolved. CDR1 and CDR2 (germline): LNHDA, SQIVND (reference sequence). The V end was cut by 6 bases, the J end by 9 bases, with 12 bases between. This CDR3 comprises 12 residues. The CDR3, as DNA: TGTGCCAGTAGATCCGAAAAAGGGCCCCAGCATTTT. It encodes CASRSEKGPQHF.

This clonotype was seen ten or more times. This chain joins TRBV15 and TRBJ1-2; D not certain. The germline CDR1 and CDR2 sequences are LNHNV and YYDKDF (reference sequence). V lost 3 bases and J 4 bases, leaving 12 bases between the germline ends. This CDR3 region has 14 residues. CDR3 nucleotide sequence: TGTGCCACCAGCAGCAACCTAACTCCCTATGGCTACACCTTC. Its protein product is CATSSNLTPYGYTF.

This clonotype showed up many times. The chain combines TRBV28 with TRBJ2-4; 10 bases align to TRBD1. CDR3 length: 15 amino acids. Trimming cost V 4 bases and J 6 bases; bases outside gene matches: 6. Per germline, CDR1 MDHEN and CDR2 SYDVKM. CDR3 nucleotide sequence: TGTGCCAGCAGTTCCGACAGGGGGCGCATAAACATTCAGTACTTC. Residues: CASSSDRGRINIQYF. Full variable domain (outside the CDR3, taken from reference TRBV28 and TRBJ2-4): DVKVTQSSRYLVKRTGEKVFLECVQDMDHENMFWYRQDPGLGLRLIYFSYDVKMKEKGDIPEGYSVSREKKERFSLILESASTNQTSMYLCASSSDRGRINIQYFGAGTRLSVL.

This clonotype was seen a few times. CDR3 region: CASSLVGGDYSNQPQHF. CDR3 in DNA: TGTGCCAGCAGCCTAGTCGGTGGAGACTATAGCAATCAGCCCCAGCATTTT. The chain couples TRBV14 to TRBJ1-5; D gene unclear. CDR3 length equals 17 residues. Looked up from germline, CDR1 is SGHDN and CDR2 is FVKESK. Trimming left V 4 bases short and J 0 bases short, with 16 bases between.

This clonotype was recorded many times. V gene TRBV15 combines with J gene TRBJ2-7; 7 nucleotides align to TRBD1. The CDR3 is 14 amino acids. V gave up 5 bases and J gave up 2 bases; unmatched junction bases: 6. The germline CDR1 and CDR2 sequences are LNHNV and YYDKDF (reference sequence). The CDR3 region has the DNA TGTGCCACCAGCCTCACAGGGGACACCTACGAGCAGTACTTC. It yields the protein CATSLTGDTYEQYF.

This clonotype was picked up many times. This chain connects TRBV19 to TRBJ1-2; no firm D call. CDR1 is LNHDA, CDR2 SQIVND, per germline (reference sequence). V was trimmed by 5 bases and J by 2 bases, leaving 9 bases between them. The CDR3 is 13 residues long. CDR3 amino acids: CASSVTENYGYTF. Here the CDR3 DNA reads TGTGCCAGTAGTGTAACTGAGAACTATGGCTACACCTTC.

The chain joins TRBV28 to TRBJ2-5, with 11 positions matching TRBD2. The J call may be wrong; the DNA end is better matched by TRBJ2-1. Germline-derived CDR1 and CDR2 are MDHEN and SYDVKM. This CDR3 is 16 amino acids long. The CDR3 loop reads CASSRLTSGKYNEQFF. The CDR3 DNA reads TGTGCCAGCAGCAGATTGACTAGCGGGAAATACAATGAGCAGTTCTTC.

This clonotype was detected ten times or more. The CDR3 nucleotides read TGTGCCAGCACGCGGGACTGGGGGCAGCCCCAGCATTTT. Its translation: CASTRDWGQPQHF. The chain links TRBV2 to TRBJ1-5; possibly TRBD1 for D (5 bases). Germline assignment: CDR1 SNHLY and CDR2 FYNNEI. V lost 7 bases, J lost 7 bases, and 14 bases lay in between. There are 13 residues in the CDR3.

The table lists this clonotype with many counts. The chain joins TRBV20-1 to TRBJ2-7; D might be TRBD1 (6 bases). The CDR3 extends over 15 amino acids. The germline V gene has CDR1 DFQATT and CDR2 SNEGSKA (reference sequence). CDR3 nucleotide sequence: TGCAGCGGCTGGGGCGCCCCAGGGGCAAACTACGAGCAGTACTTC. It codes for CSGWGAPGANYEQYF.

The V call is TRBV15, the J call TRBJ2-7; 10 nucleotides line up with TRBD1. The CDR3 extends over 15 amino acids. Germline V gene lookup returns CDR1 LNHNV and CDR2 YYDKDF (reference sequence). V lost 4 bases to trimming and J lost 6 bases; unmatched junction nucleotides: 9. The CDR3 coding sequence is TGTGCCACCAGCACTGGGACAGGGGCCGCCGCCGAGCAGTACTTC. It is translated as CATSTGTGAAAEQYF.

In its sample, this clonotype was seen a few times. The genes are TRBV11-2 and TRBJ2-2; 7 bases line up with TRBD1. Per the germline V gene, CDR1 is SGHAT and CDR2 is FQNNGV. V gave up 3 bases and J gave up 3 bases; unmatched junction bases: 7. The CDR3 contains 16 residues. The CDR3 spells CASSFLQGSDTGELFF. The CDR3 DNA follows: TGTGCCAGCAGCTTCCTACAGGGGTCCGACACCGGGGAGCTGTTTTTT.

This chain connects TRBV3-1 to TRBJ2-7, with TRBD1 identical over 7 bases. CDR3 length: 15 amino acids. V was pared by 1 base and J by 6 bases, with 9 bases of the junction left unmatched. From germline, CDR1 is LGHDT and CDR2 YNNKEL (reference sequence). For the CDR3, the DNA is TGTGCCAGCAGCCAAGTCCGGGACAGAGCCTGCGAGCAGTACTTC. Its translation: CASSQVRDRACEQYF.

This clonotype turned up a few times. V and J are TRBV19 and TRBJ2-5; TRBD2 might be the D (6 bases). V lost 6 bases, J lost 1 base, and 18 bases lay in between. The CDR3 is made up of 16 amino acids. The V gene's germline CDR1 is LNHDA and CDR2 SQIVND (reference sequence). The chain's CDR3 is CASSGAEAGLQETQYF. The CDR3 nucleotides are TGTGCCAGTAGCGGAGCGGAGGCGGGGCTCCAAGAGACCCAGTACTTC.

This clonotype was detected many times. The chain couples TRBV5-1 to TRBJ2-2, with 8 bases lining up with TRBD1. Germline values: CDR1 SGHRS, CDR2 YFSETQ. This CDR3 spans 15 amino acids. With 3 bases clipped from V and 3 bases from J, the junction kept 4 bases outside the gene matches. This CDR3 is CASSSTGADTGELFF. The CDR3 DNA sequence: TGCGCCAGCAGCTCGACAGGGGCTGACACCGGGGAGCTGTTTTTT.

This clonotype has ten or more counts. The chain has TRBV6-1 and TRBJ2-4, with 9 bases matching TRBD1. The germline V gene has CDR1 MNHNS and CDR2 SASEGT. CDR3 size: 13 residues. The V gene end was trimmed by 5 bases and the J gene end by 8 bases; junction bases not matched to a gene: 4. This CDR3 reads CASSRDRVDIQYF. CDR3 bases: TGTGCCAGCAGTCGGGACAGGGTGGACATTCAGTACTTC.

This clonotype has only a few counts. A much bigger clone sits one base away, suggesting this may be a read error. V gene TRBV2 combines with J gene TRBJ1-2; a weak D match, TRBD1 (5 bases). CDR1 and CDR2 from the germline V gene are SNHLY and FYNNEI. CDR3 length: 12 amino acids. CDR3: CAGRVLDYGYTF. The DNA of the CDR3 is TGTGCCGGCAGGGTGTTGGACTATGGCTACACCTTC.

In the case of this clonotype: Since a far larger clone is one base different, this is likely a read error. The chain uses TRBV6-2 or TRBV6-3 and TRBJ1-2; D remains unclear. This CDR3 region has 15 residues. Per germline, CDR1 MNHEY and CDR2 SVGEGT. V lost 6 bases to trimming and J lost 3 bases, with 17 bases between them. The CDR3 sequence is CASRPYCGGYYGYTF. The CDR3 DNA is TGTGCCAGCAGACCATACTGCGGAGGGTACTATGGCTACACCTTC.

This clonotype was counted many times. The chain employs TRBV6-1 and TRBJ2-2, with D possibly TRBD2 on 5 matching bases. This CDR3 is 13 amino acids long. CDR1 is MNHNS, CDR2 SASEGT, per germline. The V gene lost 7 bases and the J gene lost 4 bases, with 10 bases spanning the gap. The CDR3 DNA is TGTGCCAGCACCCCCCGGGGCACCGGGGAGCTGTTTTTT. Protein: CASTPRGTGELFF.

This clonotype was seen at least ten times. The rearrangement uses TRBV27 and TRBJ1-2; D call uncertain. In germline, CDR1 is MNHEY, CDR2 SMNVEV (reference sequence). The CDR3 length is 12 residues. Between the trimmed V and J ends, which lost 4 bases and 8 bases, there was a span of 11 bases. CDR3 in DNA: TGTGCCAGCAGTTCGCGGGAGGGCGGCTACACCTTC. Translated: CASSSREGGYTF.

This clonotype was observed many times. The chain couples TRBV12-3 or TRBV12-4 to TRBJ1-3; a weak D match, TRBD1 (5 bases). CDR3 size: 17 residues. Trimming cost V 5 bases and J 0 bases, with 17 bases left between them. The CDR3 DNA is TGTGCCAGCAGTCCCCGTCATACAGGAAGCTCTGGAAACACCATATATTTT. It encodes CASSPRHTGSSGNTIYF.

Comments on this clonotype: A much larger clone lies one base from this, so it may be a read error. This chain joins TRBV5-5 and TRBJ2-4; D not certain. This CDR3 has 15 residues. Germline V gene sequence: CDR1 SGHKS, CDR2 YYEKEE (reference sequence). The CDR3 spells CASSPGLVGKNIQCF. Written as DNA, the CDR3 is TGTGCCAGCAGCCCCGGGCTGGTTGGCAAAAACATTCAGTGCTTC.

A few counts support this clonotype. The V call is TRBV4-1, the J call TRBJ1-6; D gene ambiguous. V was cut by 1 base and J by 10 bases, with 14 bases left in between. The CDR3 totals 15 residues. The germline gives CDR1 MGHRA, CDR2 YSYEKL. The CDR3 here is CASSQGTAVRSPLHF. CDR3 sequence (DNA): TGCGCCAGCAGCCAAGGGACCGCGGTTCGCTCACCCCTCCACTTT.

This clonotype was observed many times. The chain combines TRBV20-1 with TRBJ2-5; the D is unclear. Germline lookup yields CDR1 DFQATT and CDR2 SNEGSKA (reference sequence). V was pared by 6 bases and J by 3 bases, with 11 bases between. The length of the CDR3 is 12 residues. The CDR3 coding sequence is TGCAGTGCCAGATGGGTTGAAGAGACCCAGTACTTC. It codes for CSARWVEETQYF.

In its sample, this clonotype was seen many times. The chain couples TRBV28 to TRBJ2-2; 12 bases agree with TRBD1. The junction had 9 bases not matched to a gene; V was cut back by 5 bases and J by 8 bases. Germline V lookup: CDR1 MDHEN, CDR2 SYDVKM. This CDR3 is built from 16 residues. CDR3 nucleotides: TGTGCCAGCAGTCCCGCCGGGACAGGGGGCGGAGGGGAGCTGTTTTTT. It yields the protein CASSPAGTGGGGELFF.